These T cell receptor beta chains were read from a single sample in a study of T cells in Graves' hyperthyroidism and ophthalmopathy. Each CDR3 protein is one row after TCRdb ran MiXCR on the multiplex PCR reads. The sample has roughly 250,000 distinct CDR3 sequences, approximately 21% seen once; the top ten hold under 65%. What was sequenced was blood. The receptors derive from a man aged 30 to 39 with Graves' ophthalmopathy. CDR3s include the opening cysteine and the closing phenylalanine or tryptophan. A D gene is named only where the DNA matches it firmly. The listing skips clone size in some rows; elsewhere it reads once, few, many or a size class.

v_gene	abundance	d_gene	j_gene	CDR3nt	CDR3aa
TRBV10-1	few	NA	TRBJ2-1	TGCGCCAGCAGTGAGGAGGGAGCGGTCAATACGGTGCAGTTCTTC	CASSEEGAVNTVQFF
TRBV9	many	NA	TRBJ2-6	TGTGCCAGCAGCGTAGAGTCCGGGGCCAACGTCCTGACTTTC	CASSVESGANVLTF
TRBV6-2/TRBV6-3	NA	TRBD1	TRBJ2-3	TGTGCCAGCAGTTATGGAGCCACAGGGGTATTCACAGATACGCAGTATTTT	CASSYGATGVFTDTQYF
TRBV2	few	TRBD2	TRBJ2-7	TGTGCCACCCGAAGACTAGCGGGAGATCTCGAGCAGTACTTC	CATRRLAGDLEQYF
TRBV29-1	NA	TRBD2	TRBJ2-2	TGCAGCGTCAGACTAGCGAAAAAGAACACCGGGGAGCTGTTTTTT	CSVRLAKKNTGELFF
TRBV20-1	NA	TRBD2	TRBJ2-3	TGCAGTGCTAGATCCCCTATCGTAGCTAGCGGGAGGAAAACAGATACGCAGTATTTT	CSARSPIVASGRKTDTQYF
TRBV20-1	few	TRBD2	TRBJ2-1	TGCAGTGCCAGTGGACTAGCGGGCGTGTCCAGTGAGCAGTTCTTC	CSASGLAGVSSEQFF
TRBV30	NA	TRBD2	TRBJ2-7	TGTGCCTGGAGTGGGGTAGCGGGCCTTTACGAGCAGTACTTC	CAWSGVAGLYEQYF
TRBV18	many	NA	TRBJ2-7	TGTGCCAGCTCACCAGCGGACAACGAGCAGTACTTC	CASSPADNEQYF
TRBV11-2	few	NA	TRBJ1-6	TGTGCCAGCAGCTTAAGCGTAGGGGGTAATTCACCCCTCCACTTT	CASSLSVGGNSPLHF
TRBV29-1	many	NA	TRBJ1-2	TGCAGCGTTGACCCTGGGGATAGCGGCTACACCTTC	CSVDPGDSGYTF
TRBV5-6	NA	NA	TRBJ2-5	TGTGCCAGCAGCTTGGCACAGAAAGAGACCCAGTACTTC	CASSLAQKETQYF
TRBV5-1	NA	NA	TRBJ1-2	TGCGCCAGCAGCTTGGCTACAGGATTCTATGGCTACACCTTC	CASSLATGFYGYTF
TRBV29-1	NA	NA	TRBJ2-5	TGCAGCGTTGCAGGGGTAGCCGGGGAGACCCAGTACTTC	CSVAGVAGETQYF
TRBV28	few	NA	TRBJ1-5	TGTGCCAGCAGTTTTGCGGGGGCTTACAATCAGCCCCAGCATTTT	CASSFAGAYNQPQHF
TRBV27	NA	TRBD2	TRBJ2-1	TGTGCCAGCACCGGGAGGGCAGTCAATGAGCAGTTCTTC	CASTGRAVNEQFF
TRBV6-2/TRBV6-3	many	NA	TRBJ1-1	TGTGCCAGCAGTTACGCACGCCTGAACACTGAAGCTTTCTTT	CASSYARLNTEAFF
TRBV11-2	many	NA	TRBJ2-7	TGTGCCAGCAGCTTAGTCCATAGCTCCTACGAGCAGTACTTC	CASSLVHSSYEQYF
TRBV5-1	many	NA	TRBJ1-1	TGCGCCAGCAGCCAGACCGGAAGGGTTTGGAGCACTGAAGCTTTCTTT	CASSQTGRVWSTEAFF
TRBV20-1	NA	NA	TRBJ2-2	TGCAGTGTTAGAGATATAAACACCGGGGAGCTGTTTTTT	CSVRDINTGELFF
TRBV27	few	NA	TRBJ2-1	TGTGCCAGCAGTTTCCTCGGGCCTAATGAGCAGTTCTTC	CASSFLGPNEQFF
TRBV14	few	TRBD1	TRBJ2-7	TGTGCCACCAGTGATGGAGGGACAGGATCCTACGAGCAGTACTTC	CATSDGGTGSYEQYF
TRBV11-1	few	TRBD1	TRBJ1-2	TGTGCCAGCAGCATAGCCCCGGGACAGGGGGCTTATGGCTACACCTTC	CASSIAPGQGAYGYTF
TRBV2	many	NA	TRBJ2-7	TGTGCCAGCAGGACACCTAGCGACCGGCAGTACTTC	CASRTPSDRQYF
TRBV28	few	TRBD1	TRBJ1-2	TGTGCCAGCAGTCTCCAAAAATCGACAGGGGGCAACTATGGCTACACCTTC	CASSLQKSTGGNYGYTF
TRBV2	many	NA	TRBJ2-7	TGTGCCAGCAGTGAAGAGACCCAGGGCGTTCGGCCCTACGAGCAGTACTTC	CASSEETQGVRPYEQYF
TRBV10-1	few	TRBD2	TRBJ2-7	TGCGCCAGCAGTAATAGCGGGATTAGCTCCTACGAGCAGTACTTC	CASSNSGISSYEQYF
TRBV6-2/TRBV6-3	NA	NA	TRBJ2-6	TGTGCCAGCAGTAGTACAGGGTCTGGGGCCAACGTCCTGACTTTC	CASSSTGSGANVLTF
TRBV11-3	many	NA	TRBJ2-7	TGTGCCAGCAGCGGCCGGGAGAACTCCTACGAGCAGTACTTC	CASSGRENSYEQYF
TRBV6-1	NA	NA	TRBJ2-3	TGTGCCAGCAGTGAACGGAGGGGTGTGGGTACGCAGTATTTT	CASSERRGVGTQYF
TRBV2	NA	NA	TRBJ1-1	TGTGCCAGCAGTCGGACTCCCCTTGAAGCTTTCTTT	CASSRTPLEAFF
TRBV28	once	NA	TRBJ1-1	TGTGCCAGCAGACGACAGACGAACACTGAAGCTTTCTTT	CASRRQTNTEAFF
TRBV9	NA	NA	TRBJ2-3	TGTGCCAGCAGCGTAGCTTGGGCAGATACGCAGTATTTT	CASSVAWADTQYF
TRBV28	NA	TRBD1	TRBJ2-7	TGTGCCAGCACCTCGCGGGGACAGGGTTTCCACGAGCAGTACTTC	CASTSRGQGFHEQYF
TRBV5-6	many	NA	TRBJ1-1	TGTGCCAGCAACAAGAGGCCGAACACTGAAGCTTTCTTT	CASNKRPNTEAFF
TRBV28	few	NA	TRBJ2-1	TGTGCCAGCAGTAATAGATTTGAGCAGTTCTTC	CASSNRFEQFF
TRBV3-1	NA	NA	TRBJ2-5	TGTGCCAGCAGCCAAGATAGGTCGGTATCGACGGAGACCCAGTACTTC	CASSQDRSVSTETQYF
TRBV19	NA	TRBD2	TRBJ2-6	TGTGCCAGTAGAGGGACAGACGGACTAGCGGGAGCCGCAGGGGCCAACGTCCTGACTTTC	CASRGTDGLAGAAGANVLTF
TRBV19	NA	NA	TRBJ1-5	TGTGCCAGTAGTATAACTCCCTCTTTTAGCAATCAGCCCCAGCATTTT	CASSITPSFSNQPQHF
TRBV10-3	few	NA	TRBJ1-1	TGTGCCATCAGCCAGGGCAACACTGAAGCTTTCTTT	CAISQGNTEAFF
TRBV20-1	NA	NA	TRBJ1-2	TGCAGTGCTAGAGAGGGGGGCGCGGGGGGCTACACCTTC	CSAREGGAGGYTF
TRBV6-2/TRBV6-3	NA	NA	TRBJ2-7	TGTGCCAGCAGTTACAGGTCGGGCTACGAGCAGTACTTC	CASSYRSGYEQYF
TRBV11-2	many	TRBD2	TRBJ2-7	TGTGCCAGCAGCTTAGATTCCGCGGGAGGTGTTCGGCAGTACTTC	CASSLDSAGGVRQYF
TRBV28	NA	TRBD1	TRBJ2-7	TGTGCCAGCAGTCGGACAGGGATGGCCTACGAGCAGTACTTC	CASSRTGMAYEQYF